These 21 T cell receptor beta chains share one sample of origin, sequenced in a study of blood T cell repertoires in COVID-19 (dated by TCRdb to the early 2020s). Library construction relied on the immunoSEQ multiplex PCR assay. As stored in TCRdb, this immuneACCESS dataset retains in-frame rearrangements with V and J assigned. A fraction of the clones does not appear; measured against another copy, unresolved V genes explain less than half of the discrepancy, and the remainder lacks a known reason. For this sample the table gives roughly 330,000 clones, of which over 75% were detected only once. The ten largest clones take up 5.3% of the sample. The material sequenced was PBMCs or T cells enriched from blood (not recorded which). Receptors originate from a woman aged 25 to 39 who had recovered from COVID-19.

V and J are TRBV11-2 and TRBJ1-1; unclear D gene. The V end was cut by 1 base, the J end by 1 base, with 16 bases between. Germline V gene lookup returns CDR1 SGHAT and CDR2 FQNNGV. There are 17 residues in the CDR3. The CDR3 DNA is TGTGCCAGCAGCTTAGCAACGGGGAAGATTCCGAACACTGAAGCTTTCTTT. It yields the protein CASSLATGKIPNTEAFF.

V is TRBV27 and J is TRBJ2-5; 8 bases match TRBD2. The V gene end was trimmed by 6 bases and the J gene end by 5 bases; junction bases not matched to a gene: 11. Per germline, CDR1 MNHEY and CDR2 SMNVEV (reference sequence). The CDR3 sequence is 15 residues long. CDR3 sequence reads: CASSLLRGGLETQYF. Written as DNA, the CDR3 is TGTGCCAGCAGCCTATTACGGGGGGGCTTGGAGACCCAGTACTTC.

This clone was recorded only once. V is TRBV29-1 and J is TRBJ2-2, with D tentatively TRBD2 (6 bases). The germline V gene encodes CDR1 SQVTM and CDR2 ANQGSEA. V lost 5 bases and J 2 bases, leaving 12 bases between the germline ends. This CDR3 contains 14 residues. The CDR3 sequence is CSVTGLLNTGELFF. As DNA, the CDR3 is TGCAGCGTTACGGGACTTCTAAACACCGGGGAGCTGTTTTTT.

The table lists this clone with a few counts. The CDR3 sequence: CASSLLQGVQGPQHF. The DNA of the CDR3 is TGTGCCAGCAGCCTCCTCCAGGGGGTCCAGGGGCCCCAGCATTTT. This chain links TRBV7-2 with TRBJ1-5; 7 bases are shared with TRBD1. Germline assignment: CDR1 SGHTA and CDR2 FQGNSA. The CDR3 totals 15 residues. V was pared by 5 bases and J by 9 bases, with 13 bases of the junction left unmatched.

The chain uses TRBV7-2 and TRBJ2-1, with D possibly matching TRBD2 (6 bases). V was pared by 5 bases and J by 5 bases, with 13 bases between. This CDR3 is 14 amino acids long. CDR1 and CDR2 from the germline V gene are SGHTA and FQGNSA. The DNA of the CDR3 is TGTGCCAGCAGCCTCTGGGGGGTTGACAATGAGCAGTTCTTC. Translated, it gives CASSLWGVDNEQFF.

This sequence joins TRBV9 and TRBJ1-1; D gene unclear. CDR3 length equals 14 residues. Trimming shortened V by 0 bases and J by 3 bases, and 9 bases separated the two germline ends. Germline V gene data show CDR1 as SGDLS and CDR2 as YYNGEE. CDR3 sequence (DNA): TGTGCCAGCAGCGTAGTCCCAGGTCACACTGAAGCTTTCTTT. As protein: CASSVVPGHTEAFF.

The chain uses TRBV4-1 and TRBJ2-7, with D possibly matching TRBD1 (6 bases). Germline values: CDR1 MGHRA, CDR2 YSYEKL. V was pared by 1 base and J by 3 bases, with 10 bases between. CDR3 length: 14 residues. CDR3 amino acids: CASSQGQGIYEQYF. The CDR3, as DNA: TGCGCCAGCAGCCAAGGGCAGGGGATCTACGAGCAGTACTTC.

The rearrangement joins TRBV12-3 or TRBV12-4 to TRBJ1-1; a weak D match, TRBD1 (5 bases). CDR3 size: 12 residues. The germline V and J ends were trimmed by 6 bases and 10 bases, with 15 bases remaining between them. The CDR3 here is CASRRSSGRAFF. The CDR3 DNA is TGTGCCAGCAGGAGAAGTTCAGGGCGAGCTTTCTTT.

The rearrangement uses TRBV5-4 and TRBJ1-2, with 8 bases matching TRBD1. V dropped 6 bases and J dropped 8; count of bases not matched to a gene: 9. The germline CDR1 and CDR2 sequences are SGHNT and YYREEE (reference sequence). The CDR3 consists of 13 residues. CDR3 amino acids: CASTTDRDLGYTF. DNA for the CDR3: TGTGCCAGCACAACGGACAGGGACCTGGGCTACACCTTC.

This rearrangement joins TRBV7-2 to TRBJ1-4; D gene ambiguous. The CDR3 consists of 17 residues. Germline values: CDR1 SGHTA, CDR2 FQGNSA. The germline V and J ends were trimmed by 0 bases and 0 bases, with 11 bases remaining between them. CDR3 amino acids: CASSLAGPTSTNEKLFF. Here the CDR3 DNA reads TGTGCCAGCAGCTTAGCTGGGCCTACCTCAACTAATGAAAAACTGTTTTTT. Complete variable domain (other parts from reference TRBV7-2 and TRBJ1-4): GAGVSQSPSNKVTEKGKDVELRCDPISGHTALYWYRQSLGQGLEFLIYFQGNSAPDKSGLPSDRFSAERTGGSVSTLTIQRTQQEDSAVYLCASSLAGPTSTNEKLFFGSGTQLSVL.

This chain joins TRBV7-6 and TRBJ2-1; 9 bases fit TRBD1. V lost 2 bases, J lost 8 bases, and 13 bases stayed unmatched. Germline V lookup: CDR1 SGHVS, CDR2 FNYEAQ. The CDR3 has 17 residues. The DNA for the CDR3 is TGTGCCAGCAGCTTACCCGCGACAGGGGGGGGCTGGGATGAGCAGTTCTTC. It translates to CASSLPATGGGWDEQFF.

To note about this clone: Within the sample, other DNA sequences also encode this same CDR3. The chain employs TRBV18 and TRBJ1-5, with 11 bases matching TRBD1. This CDR3 region has 16 residues. Trimming at V came to 0 bases and at J to 6 bases, leaving 4 bases not matched to a gene. Germline V gene lookup returns CDR1 KGHSH and CDR2 LQKENI. The CDR3 reads CASSPPGDRGGQPQHF. The CDR3 DNA reads TGTGCCAGCTCACCACCAGGGGACAGGGGGGGTCAGCCCCAGCATTTT.

V is TRBV7-2 and J is TRBJ2-3, with 7 bases lining up with TRBD2. Unmatched junction bases numbered 12, after V lost 3 bases and J lost 6 bases. This CDR3 region has 16 residues. Germline V CDR1 and CDR2: SGHTA, FQGNSA. The CDR3: CASSLALAAKGDTQYF. The DNA for the CDR3 is TGTGCCAGCAGCTTGGCGCTAGCGGCCAAAGGGGATACGCAGTATTTT.

The CDR3 reads CASSPRTGGNTEAFF. The CDR3 DNA is TGTGCCAGCTCACCCCGGACAGGAGGGAACACTGAAGCTTTCTTT. The rearrangement joins TRBV18 to TRBJ1-1; 7 bases are shared with TRBD1. V lost 3 bases and J lost 1; bases outside the gene matches: 5. Germline-derived CDR1 and CDR2 are KGHSH and LQKENI. The CDR3 has 15 residues. Filled out from reference TRBV18 and TRBJ1-1, the complete variable domain reads NAGVMQNPRHLVRRRGQEARLRCSPMKGHSHVYWYRQLPEEGLKFMVYLQKENIIDESGMPKERFSAEFPKEGPSILRIQQVVRGDSAAYFCASSPRTGGNTEAFFGQGTRLTVV.

The V call is TRBV4-1, the J call TRBJ2-1; 11 nucleotides align to TRBD2. In germline, CDR1 is MGHRA, CDR2 YSYEKL. CDR3 length: 15 amino acids. Trimming removed 5 bases from V and 9 bases from J; junction bases left unmatched: 9. CDR3 nucleotide sequence: TGCGCCAGCAGCATCACTAGCGGGGGCGGGGGTGAGCAGTTCTTC. Amino acids: CASSITSGGGGEQFF.

The gene calls are TRBV12-3 or TRBV12-4 and TRBJ1-2; D is possibly TRBD1 (5 bases). V was shortened by 5 bases and J by 4 bases, with 8 bases between the two germline ends. The CDR3 totals 12 residues. As DNA, the CDR3 is TGTGCCAGCAGTGCCGGGGGCTATGGCTACACCTTC. Translating it yields CASSAGGYGYTF.

The gene calls are TRBV5-6 and TRBJ1-6; D is unresolved. The CDR3 contains 16 residues. Between the trimmed V and J ends, which lost 4 bases and 0 bases, there was a span of 11 bases. Per the germline V gene, CDR1 is SGHDT and CDR2 is YYEEEE. DNA of the CDR3: TGTGCCAGCAGCGAGGGCATTGGCTCCTATAATTCACCCCTCCACTTT. It encodes CASSEGIGSYNSPLHF.

V usage is TRBV5-4 and J usage is TRBJ1-2; no reliable D call. This CDR3 spans 14 amino acids. Per germline, CDR1 SGHNT and CDR2 YYREEE (reference sequence). Trimming cost V 1 base and J 8 bases, with 15 bases left between them. DNA for the CDR3: TGTGCCAGCAGCTTGCGCGGGGAACCGGGCGGCTACACCTTC. This sequence encodes CASSLRGEPGGYTF.

The J gene is TRBJ1-5, the V gene TRBV5-8; the D is unclear. The germline CDR1 and CDR2 sequences are SGHTS and YDEGEE. The CDR3 is 17 residues long. Trimming removed 1 base at V and 0 bases at J, with 14 bases between. The CDR3 DNA is TGTGCCAGCAGCTTGCCGACGCCATACTATAGCAATCAGCCCCAGCATTTT. This gives the protein CASSLPTPYYSNQPQHF.

A note on this clone: Other DNA sequences in the same sample also yield this CDR3. The rearrangement joins TRBV3-1 (or the pseudogene TRBV3-2) to TRBJ1-1; tentatively, D is TRBD1 (5 bases). CDR3 length: 14 residues. CDR1 is LGHDT and CDR2 is YNNKEL in the germline V gene (reference sequence). The germline V and J ends were trimmed by 0 bases and 2 bases, with 7 bases remaining between them. The DNA for the CDR3 is TGTGCCAGCAGCCAAGAAAGGGGAAACACTGAAGCTTTCTTT. This gives the protein CASSQERGNTEAFF.

V usage is TRBV13 and J usage is TRBJ1-2; possible D gene TRBD1, 6 bases. The V and J ends lost 7 bases and 2 bases respectively, with 17 bases between them. CDR3 length: 15 amino acids. Germline V gene sequence: CDR1 PRHDT, CDR2 FYEKMQ (reference sequence). This chain's CDR3 is CASKASGGANYGYTF. For the CDR3, the DNA is TGTGCCAGCAAGGCGTCGGGGGGCGCCAACTATGGCTACACCTTC.